These T cell receptor beta chains were read from a single sample in a study of OX40 agonist ivuxolimab in advanced cancers. The method was immunoSEQ multiplex PCR; TCRdb's version includes in-frame clones alone and lacks a portion of them. The sample holds tens of thousands of clones, over 75% seen once. Source: CD4+ or CD8+ T cells sorted from blood, taken in a trial of the OX40 agonist ivuxolimab. The receptors shown here come from an adult with an advanced solid tumor such as melanoma, head and neck, liver or kidney cancer. The CDR3 runs from the conserved cysteine through the conserved F or W. A D gene is named only where the DNA matches it firmly. Only some rows state a clone size, as once, few, many or a class for expanded clones.

>TRBV7-3|NA|NA|TRBJ2-1
CASSLGSLNEQFF
TGTGCCAGCAGCTTGGGCAGCCTGAATGAGCAGTTCTTC
>TRBV7-2|NA|NA|TRBJ2-1
CASVAPWLSWLGRGEQFF
TGTGCCAGCGTAGCCCCTTGGTTAAGCTGGCTTGGTCGTGGCGAGCAGTTCTTC
>TRBV9|once|TRBD1|TRBJ1-1
CASSTTGVGTEAFF
TGTGCCAGCAGCACGACAGGGGTTGGTACTGAAGCTTTCTTT
>TRBV29-1|NA|NA|TRBJ1-1
CSVEDFAEAFF
TGCAGCGTCGAGGATTTCGCTGAAGCTTTCTTT
>TRBV7-9|medium-sized|NA|TRBJ1-1
CASSETMGDTEAFF
TGTGCCAGCAGCGAGACGATGGGGGACACTGAAGCTTTCTTT
>TRBV4-1|NA|NA|TRBJ2-3
CASSQGQEEHDTQYF
TGCGCCAGCAGCCAAGGACAGGAAGAGCATGATACGCAGTATTTT
>TRBV7-9|NA|TRBD1|TRBJ2-7
CASSPRTGSSYEQYF
TGTGCCAGCAGCCCCCGGACAGGGAGCTCCTACGAGCAGTACTTC
>TRBV28|NA|NA|TRBJ1-3
CASSSPWGSSNTIYF
TGTGCCAGCAGTTCCCCATGGGGGTCCTCAAACACCATATATTTT
>TRBV4-3|NA|NA|TRBJ1-1
CASSQERGANTEAFF
TGCGCCAGCAGCCAAGAAAGAGGGGCGAACACTGAAGCTTTCTTT
>TRBV28|once|TRBD1|TRBJ2-3
CASSQAGQGIGFTDTQYF
TGTGCCAGCAGTCAAGCGGGACAGGGTATAGGGTTCACAGATACGCAGTATTTT
>TRBV5-4|NA|TRBD2|TRBJ2-1
CASSPGLAGAKEQFF
TGTGCCAGCAGCCCGGGACTAGCGGGAGCTAAGGAGCAGTTCTTC
>TRBV28|NA|NA|TRBJ1-1
CASSLRDGGDTEAFF
TGTGCCAGCAGTTTACGAGACGGGGGAGACACTGAAGCTTTCTTT
>TRBV30|once|NA|TRBJ2-7
CAWSVSGSVSEQYF
TGTGCCTGGAGTGTGTCCGGCTCCGTATCCGAGCAGTACTTC
>TRBV18|NA|NA|TRBJ2-7
CASSHGFGDRAEQYF
TGTGCCAGCTCACACGGTTTTGGGGACCGGGCCGAGCAGTACTTC
>TRBV6-6|NA|TRBD1|TRBJ2-6
CASSTTDRAGANVLTF
TGTGCCAGCAGCACAACTGACAGGGCCGGGGCCAACGTCCTGACTTTC
>TRBV5-8|NA|NA|TRBJ2-3
CASSPGQGIRTDTQYF
TGTGCCAGCAGCCCAGGGCAGGGAATCCGCACAGATACGCAGTATTTT
>TRBV27|once|NA|TRBJ2-1
CASSFLGGEQFF
TGTGCCAGCAGTTTCCTTGGTGGTGAGCAGTTCTTC
>TRBV4-3|NA|NA|TRBJ2-1
CASSQEARVTYNEQFF
TGCGCCAGCAGCCAAGAGGCCAGGGTCACCTACAATGAGCAGTTCTTC
>TRBV5-8|once|NA|TRBJ2-7
CASSLVGAGYEQYF
TGTGCCAGCAGCTTGGTTGGGGCTGGGTACGAGCAGTACTTC
>TRBV2|NA|NA|TRBJ2-5
CATRQESNPQETQYF
TGTGCCACAAGACAGGAGAGCAATCCCCAAGAGACCCAGTACTTC
>TRBV28|NA|TRBD1|TRBJ2-1
CASSFRSPGQGHNEQFF
TGTGCCAGCAGTTTTAGGTCACCGGGACAGGGCCACAATGAGCAGTTCTTC
>TRBV6-6|NA|NA|TRBJ1-2
CASGGPANYGYTF
TGTGCCAGCGGGGGGCCAGCTAACTATGGCTACACCTTC
>TRBV10-3|NA|NA|TRBJ1-2
CAIGRPLQPTYGYTF
TGTGCCATCGGACGTCCTTTACAGCCTACCTATGGCTACACCTTC
>TRBV7-2|few|TRBD1|TRBJ1-2
CASSVYGQGAGYGYTF
TGTGCCAGCAGCGTATACGGACAGGGGGCGGGCTATGGCTACACCTTC
>TRBV9|once|NA|TRBJ1-2
CASSPRDGSYTF
TGTGCCAGCAGCCCCCGGGACGGTTCCTACACCTTC
>TRBV5-4|NA|NA|TRBJ2-5
CASSPEGPQETQYF
TGTGCCAGCAGCCCGGAAGGGCCGCAAGAGACCCAGTACTTC
>TRBV10-1|NA|TRBD2|TRBJ2-2
CASSVGTSEFLVGELFF
TGCGCCAGCAGTGTTGGGACTAGCGAGTTTCTAGTCGGGGAGCTGTTTTTT
>TRBV4-1|NA|TRBD2|TRBJ2-7
CASSQEEGLAGGSEQYF
TGCGCCAGCAGCCAAGAAGAGGGACTAGCGGGAGGATCCGAGCAGTACTTC
>TRBV30|NA|TRBD2|TRBJ2-5
CASSGGREETQYF
TGTGCCTCCTCGGGCGGGAGGGAAGAGACCCAGTACTTC
>TRBV10-3|NA|NA|TRBJ2-7
CAVHGGSTYEQYF
TGTGCCGTCCACGGGGGATCGACCTACGAGCAGTACTTC
>TRBV5-8|NA|NA|TRBJ2-2
CASSQYRPGELFF
TGTGCCAGCAGCCAGTACCGCCCCGGGGAGCTGTTTTTT
>TRBV28|NA|NA|TRBJ1-4
CASRRRRNEKLFF
TGTGCCAGCAGACGACGGAGAAATGAAAAACTGTTTTTT
>TRBV9|NA|NA|TRBJ2-2
CASSAPRDVTGELFF
TGTGCCAGCAGCGCCCCTAGGGACGTCACCGGGGAGCTGTTTTTT
>TRBV28|NA|NA|TRBJ1-1
CASMTGNTEAFF
TGTGCCAGCATGACGGGGAACACTGAAGCTTTCTTT
>TRBV7-2|NA|NA|TRBJ1-2
CASSFGTDNYGYTF
TGTGCCAGCAGCTTTGGGACGGATAACTATGGCTACACCTTC